These T cell receptor beta chains were read from a single sample in a study of beta chain features in type 1 diabetes. Produced via immunoSEQ multiplex PCR; TCRdb's table is partial and in-frame only. The profile covers more than 550,000 clones, with more than 12% appearing a single time and less than 0.04% taken by the ten largest. The specimen sequenced was naive CD4+ T cells from blood. These receptors all come from a man aged 18 to 30 with type 1 diabetes. Each CDR3 is given with its conserved first and last residue. Fields, in order: CDR3 protein, CDR3 DNA, V gene, clone size, D gene, J gene. A D gene is named only where the DNA matches it firmly. A clone size is listed for some rows: how often the clone was seen (once, few, many), or a class if it is expanded.

CDR3 protein: CASSSVVNTGELFF; CDR3 DNA: TGTGCCAGCAGCTCAGTGGTGAACACCGGGGAGCTGTTTTTT; V gene: TRBV7-9; clone size: few; D gene: NA; J gene: TRBJ2-2
CDR3 protein: CASSFTARDGEQFF; CDR3 DNA: TGTGCCAGCAGCTTCACGGCCCGAGACGGTGAGCAGTTCTTC; V gene: TRBV7-2; clone size: few; D gene: NA; J gene: TRBJ2-1
CDR3 protein: CAWNRGQGTEAFF; CDR3 DNA: TGTGCCTGGAACAGGGGGCAGGGGACTGAAGCTTTCTTT; V gene: TRBV30; clone size: NA; D gene: TRBD1; J gene: TRBJ1-1
CDR3 protein: CASSARGAGGETQYF; CDR3 DNA: TGCGCCAGCAGCGCAAGGGGGGCCGGGGGAGAGACCCAGTACTTC; V gene: TRBV5-1; clone size: NA; D gene: NA; J gene: TRBJ2-5
CDR3 protein: CASRGHNNEQFF; CDR3 DNA: TGTGCCAGCAGGGGCCATAACAATGAGCAGTTCTTC; V gene: TRBV6-1; clone size: few; D gene: NA; J gene: TRBJ2-1
CDR3 protein: CASSSSGQGWNNEQFF; CDR3 DNA: TGTGCCAGCAGTTCTTCCGGACAGGGTTGGAACAATGAGCAGTTCTTC; V gene: TRBV28; clone size: few; D gene: TRBD1; J gene: TRBJ2-1
CDR3 protein: CASSYPVLNYGYTF; CDR3 DNA: TGTGCCAGCAGTTACCCTGTCTTAAACTATGGCTACACCTTC; V gene: TRBV6-6; clone size: few; D gene: NA; J gene: TRBJ1-2
CDR3 protein: CASSPRTVMNTEAFF; CDR3 DNA: TGTGCCAGCAGCCCTCGGACAGTCATGAACACTGAAGCTTTCTTT; V gene: TRBV9; clone size: NA; D gene: NA; J gene: TRBJ1-1
CDR3 protein: CASSFVTGINEQFF; CDR3 DNA: TGCGCCAGCAGCTTTGTGACGGGAATCAATGAGCAGTTCTTC; V gene: TRBV5-1; clone size: NA; D gene: NA; J gene: TRBJ2-1
CDR3 protein: CASRKGVAGVYEQFF; CDR3 DNA: TGTGCCAGCAGAAAAGGGGTAGCGGGAGTATATGAGCAGTTCTTC; V gene: TRBV13; clone size: NA; D gene: TRBD2; J gene: TRBJ2-1
CDR3 protein: CASILRGGDYGYTF; CDR3 DNA: TGTGCCAGCATCCTTCGGGGAGGGGACTATGGCTACACCTTC; V gene: TRBV5-4; clone size: NA; D gene: NA; J gene: TRBJ1-2
CDR3 protein: CALDGEGLAASSRQFF; CDR3 DNA: TGTGCCCTTGACGGGGAGGGGCTAGCGGCCTCTTCTAGGCAGTTCTTC; V gene: TRBV30; clone size: NA; D gene: TRBD2; J gene: TRBJ2-1
CDR3 protein: CSVLKREGYNEQFF; CDR3 DNA: TGCAGCGTTTTAAAGCGGGAGGGGTACAATGAGCAGTTCTTC; V gene: TRBV29-1; clone size: NA; D gene: TRBD2; J gene: TRBJ2-1
CDR3 protein: CAWSVDGQGLYEQYF; CDR3 DNA: TGTGCCTGGAGTGTTGATGGACAGGGCCTCTACGAGCAGTACTTC; V gene: TRBV30; clone size: NA; D gene: TRBD1; J gene: TRBJ2-7
CDR3 protein: CASSVEGATNEQFF; CDR3 DNA: TGTGCCAGCAGCGTAGAGGGGGCGACGAATGAGCAGTTCTTC; V gene: TRBV9; clone size: few; D gene: TRBD1; J gene: TRBJ2-1
CDR3 protein: CASSLGRDNRNYGYTF; CDR3 DNA: TGTGCCAGCAGCTTAGGCAGGGATAATCGGAACTATGGCTACACCTTC; V gene: TRBV11-2; clone size: few; D gene: NA; J gene: TRBJ1-2
CDR3 protein: CASSPGDYEQYF; CDR3 DNA: TGTGCCAGCTCCCCCGGGGACTACGAGCAGTACTTC; V gene: TRBV18; clone size: few; D gene: NA; J gene: TRBJ2-7
CDR3 protein: CASSLDSYYGYTF; CDR3 DNA: TGTGCCAGCAGCCTCGACAGCTACTATGGCTACACCTTC; V gene: TRBV14; clone size: NA; D gene: NA; J gene: TRBJ1-2
CDR3 protein: CASSYSLHGYEQYF; CDR3 DNA: TGTGCCAGCAGTTACTCGTTACACGGGTACGAGCAGTACTTC; V gene: TRBV6-5; clone size: few; D gene: NA; J gene: TRBJ2-7
CDR3 protein: CAWSLRGLDTQYF; CDR3 DNA: TGTGCCTGGAGCCTCCGGGGCCTGGATACGCAGTATTTT; V gene: TRBV30; clone size: NA; D gene: NA; J gene: TRBJ2-3
CDR3 protein: CASSSTGTGGETQYF; CDR3 DNA: TGTGCCAGCAGCTCGACTGGGACAGGAGGAGAGACCCAGTACTTC; V gene: TRBV7-3; clone size: few; D gene: TRBD1; J gene: TRBJ2-5
CDR3 protein: CASSPPEGLAVAVQYF; CDR3 DNA: TGTGCCAGCTCACCACCGGAGGGACTAGCGGTGGCAGTTCAGTACTTC; V gene: TRBV18; clone size: NA; D gene: TRBD2; J gene: TRBJ2-4
CDR3 protein: CASSEVRSSYEQYF; CDR3 DNA: TGTGCCAGCAGTGAAGTACGGAGCTCCTACGAGCAGTACTTC; V gene: TRBV6-1; clone size: NA; D gene: NA; J gene: TRBJ2-7
CDR3 protein: CASNLVIETQYF; CDR3 DNA: TGTGCCAGCAACCTAGTTATCGAGACCCAGTACTTC; V gene: TRBV2; clone size: NA; D gene: NA; J gene: TRBJ2-5
CDR3 protein: CASSVTGTGRHEQYF; CDR3 DNA: TGTGCCAGCAGTGTCACGGGGACAGGTCGACACGAGCAGTACTTC; V gene: TRBV2; clone size: once; D gene: TRBD1; J gene: TRBJ2-7
CDR3 protein: CASSSSVGVSTDTQYF; CDR3 DNA: TGTGCCAGCAGCTCGAGTGTGGGAGTAAGCACAGATACGCAGTATTTT; V gene: TRBV5-4; clone size: NA; D gene: NA; J gene: TRBJ2-3
CDR3 protein: CASSEAGGREPQYF; CDR3 DNA: TGTGCCAGCAGTGAAGCGGGAGGAAGAGAGCCCCAGTACTTC; V gene: TRBV6-1; clone size: NA; D gene: NA; J gene: TRBJ2-5
CDR3 protein: CASSLAQGASEAFF; CDR3 DNA: TGTGCCAGCAGCTTGGCGCAAGGAGCTTCCGAAGCTTTCTTT; V gene: TRBV5-4; clone size: NA; D gene: NA; J gene: TRBJ1-1
CDR3 protein: CAISGQGGPGNTIYF; CDR3 DNA: TGTGCCATCAGCGGACAGGGAGGGCCTGGAAACACCATATATTTT; V gene: TRBV10-3; clone size: NA; D gene: TRBD1; J gene: TRBJ1-3
CDR3 protein: CSAGGYRNTF; CDR3 DNA: TGCAGTGCAGGGGGCTACAGAAACACCTTC; V gene: TRBV20-1; clone size: few; D gene: TRBD1; J gene: TRBJ1-2
CDR3 protein: CASSLEGGRGFF; CDR3 DNA: TGTGCCAGCAGCTTAGAGGGTGGCCGGGGGTTCTTC; V gene: TRBV11-2; clone size: NA; D gene: NA; J gene: TRBJ2-1
CDR3 protein: CASGARKETQYF; CDR3 DNA: TGTGCCTCCGGGGCCAGAAAAGAGACCCAGTACTTC; V gene: TRBV6-5; clone size: few; D gene: NA; J gene: TRBJ2-5
CDR3 protein: CASSPGSGNSYEQYF; CDR3 DNA: TGTGCCAGTAGCCCGGGCAGCGGGAACTCCTACGAGCAGTACTTC; V gene: TRBV19; clone size: few; D gene: TRBD2; J gene: TRBJ2-7
CDR3 protein: CASSQDPELFGQPQHF; CDR3 DNA: TGCGCCAGCAGCCAAGACCCCGAATTGTTTGGGCAGCCCCAGCATTTT; V gene: TRBV4-3; clone size: NA; D gene: NA; J gene: TRBJ1-5
CDR3 protein: CASSLGSGVDTQYF; CDR3 DNA: TGTGCCAGCAGCTTAGGGAGCGGGGTGGATACGCAGTATTTT; V gene: TRBV7-6; clone size: few; D gene: TRBD2; J gene: TRBJ2-3
CDR3 protein: CASSLSSASGSRRQYF; CDR3 DNA: TGTGCTAGCAGCTTAAGTTCGGCTAGCGGGAGTCGGAGGCAGTATTTT; V gene: TRBV7-7; clone size: NA; D gene: TRBD2; J gene: TRBJ2-3
CDR3 protein: CASSPSRDNYGYTF; CDR3 DNA: TGTGCCAGCTCACCCTCACGGGATAACTATGGCTACACCTTC; V gene: TRBV18; clone size: few; D gene: NA; J gene: TRBJ1-2
CDR3 protein: CASSYSGLALNEQFF; CDR3 DNA: TGTGCCAGCAGTTACTCTGGACTAGCGTTGAATGAGCAGTTCTTC; V gene: TRBV6-5; clone size: NA; D gene: TRBD2; J gene: TRBJ2-1
CDR3 protein: CASSLITGARGEKLFF; CDR3 DNA: TGTGCCAGCAGCTTAATAACAGGGGCGCGCGGTGAAAAACTGTTTTTT; V gene: TRBV7-9; clone size: few; D gene: TRBD1; J gene: TRBJ1-4
CDR3 protein: CASSLSGWQQPQHF; CDR3 DNA: TGTGCCAGCAGTTTATCGGGGTGGCAACAGCCCCAGCATTTT; V gene: TRBV28; clone size: few; D gene: NA; J gene: TRBJ1-5
CDR3 protein: CASSQAQRGGRTDTQYF; CDR3 DNA: TGTGCCAGCAGCCAAGCTCAGCGGGGGGGCCGGACAGATACGCAGTATTTT; V gene: TRBV4-2; clone size: NA; D gene: TRBD2; J gene: TRBJ2-3
CDR3 protein: CASSPTSKGETQYF; CDR3 DNA: TGTGCCAGCAGCCCGACCAGCAAGGGGGAGACCCAGTACTTC; V gene: TRBV9; clone size: once; D gene: NA; J gene: TRBJ2-5